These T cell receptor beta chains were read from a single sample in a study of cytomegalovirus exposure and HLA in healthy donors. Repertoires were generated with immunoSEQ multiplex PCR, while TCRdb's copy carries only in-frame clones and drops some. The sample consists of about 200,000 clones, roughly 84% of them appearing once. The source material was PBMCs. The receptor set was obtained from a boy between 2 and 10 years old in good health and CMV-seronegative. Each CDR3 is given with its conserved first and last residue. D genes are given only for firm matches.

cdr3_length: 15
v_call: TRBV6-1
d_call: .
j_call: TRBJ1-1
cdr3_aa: CASSENPGLYTEAFF
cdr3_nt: TGTGCCAGCAGTGAAAACCCGGGTTTATACACTGAAGCTTTCTTT

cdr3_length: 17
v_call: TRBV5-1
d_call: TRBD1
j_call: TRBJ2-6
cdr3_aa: CASSLGTGIFGANVLTF
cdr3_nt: TGCGCCAGCAGCTTGGGGACAGGGATTTTTGGGGCCAACGTCCTGACTTTC

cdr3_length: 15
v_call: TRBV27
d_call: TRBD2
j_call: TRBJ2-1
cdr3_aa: CASSLWEAGHNEQFF
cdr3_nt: TGTGCCAGCAGTTTATGGGAAGCGGGGCACAATGAGCAGTTCTTC

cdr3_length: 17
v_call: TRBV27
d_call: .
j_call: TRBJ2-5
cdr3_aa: CASSTLLRAAEVETQYF
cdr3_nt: TGTGCCAGCAGTACCCTTCTCCGAGCGGCGGAGGTAGAGACCCAGTACTTC

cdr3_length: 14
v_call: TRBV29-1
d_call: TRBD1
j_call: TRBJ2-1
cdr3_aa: CSVVQGVEDNEQFF
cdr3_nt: TGCAGCGTTGTGCAGGGGGTGGAGGACAATGAGCAGTTCTTC

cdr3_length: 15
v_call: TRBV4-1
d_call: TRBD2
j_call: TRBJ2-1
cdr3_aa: CASSPREETYNEQFF
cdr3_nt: TGCGCCAGCAGCCCCCGGGAGGAAACCTACAATGAGCAGTTCTTC

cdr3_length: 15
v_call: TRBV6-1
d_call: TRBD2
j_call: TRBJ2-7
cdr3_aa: CASSPWTSGSREQYF
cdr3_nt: TGTGCCAGCAGTCCTTGGACTAGCGGGAGTCGTGAGCAGTACTTC

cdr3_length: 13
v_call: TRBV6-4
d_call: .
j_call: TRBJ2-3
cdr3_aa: CASSERFTDTQYF
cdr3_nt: TGTGCCAGCAGTGAACGGTTCACAGATACGCAGTATTTT

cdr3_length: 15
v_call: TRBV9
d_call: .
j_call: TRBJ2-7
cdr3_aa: CASSEHTGTSYEQYF
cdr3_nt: TGTGCCAGCAGCGAGCATACAGGGACCTCCTACGAGCAGTACTTC

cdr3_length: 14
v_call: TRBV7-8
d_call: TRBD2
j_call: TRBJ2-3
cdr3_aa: CASSIGLAGDTQYF
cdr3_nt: TGTGCCAGCAGCATCGGACTAGCGGGAGATACGCAGTATTTT

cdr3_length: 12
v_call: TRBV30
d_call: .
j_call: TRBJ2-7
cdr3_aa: CAWTQVGSEQYF
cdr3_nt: TGTGCCTGGACCCAGGTCGGCTCCGAGCAGTACTTC

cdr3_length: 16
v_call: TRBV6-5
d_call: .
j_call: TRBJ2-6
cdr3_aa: CASSLDSYSGANVLTF
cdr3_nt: TGTGCCAGCAGTTTGGACAGCTACTCTGGGGCCAACGTCCTGACTTTC

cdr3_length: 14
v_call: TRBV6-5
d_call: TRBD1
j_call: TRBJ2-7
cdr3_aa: CASSQGQVLGEQYF
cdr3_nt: TGTGCCAGCAGCCAGGGACAGGTCCTTGGGGAGCAGTACTTC